The clone carrying this T cell receptor beta chain occurred once. The repertoire was sequenced with immunoSEQ multiplex PCR; TCRdb's copy has only in-frame clones and lacks some. The profile shows about 33,000 clones, less than 85% of them singletons. The data were taken from a study of OX40 agonist ivuxolimab in advanced cancers. The ends were cut back, 1 base at V and 5 bases at J, with 12 bases in the middle. Germline CDR1 is SGHVS and CDR2 is FQNEAQ. The length of the CDR3 is 15 residues. The sequence was collected from an adult with an advanced solid tumor such as melanoma, head and neck, liver or kidney cancer. The sample consisted of CD4+ or CD8+ T cells sorted from blood, taken in a trial of the OX40 agonist ivuxolimab. The genes are TRBV7-8 and TRBJ1-5; D uncertain. The CDR3 region has the DNA TGTGCCAGCAGCTTAGTAGGGTTTTATGATCAGCCCCAGCATTTT. It is translated as CASSLVGFYDQPQHF.